The 28 T cell receptor beta chains below all came from one sample that was sequenced in a study of T cell repertoires in cytomegalovirus infection. A single record per CDR3 protein comes from TCRdb applying MiXCR to the reads. Of 250,000 to 300,000 distinct CDR3 sequences in the sample, roughly a fifth were seen once. No antigen has been assigned to these receptors. The specimen was cultured PBMCs, collected from culture after CMV antigen stimulation. The receptors were sampled from a human donor in good health (CMV status not recorded). Some clones in this sample may be carry-over from other donors' samples.

This clonotype was found a few times. CDR3 region: CASSHYTPGLITRNTDTQYF. CDR3 nucleotide sequence: TGTGCCAGCAGTCACTACACACCGGGACTAATCACGCGTAATACAGATACGCAGTATTTT. J is TRBJ2-3 and V is TRBV6-5; 7 nucleotides agree with TRBD2. After removal of 5 bases from V and 3 bases from J, the junction contained 23 bases not matched to a gene. The CDR3 is 20 residues long. Germline loops: CDR1 MNHEY, CDR2 SVGAGI.

V gene TRBV19 combines with J gene TRBJ2-4; D is perhaps TRBD1 (6 bases). The CDR3 is 17 residues long. CDR1 LNHDA and CDR2 SQIVND come from the germline V gene (reference sequence). V lost 3 bases to trimming and J lost 1 base, with 16 bases between them. The CDR3 sequence is CASSIPTGPGAKNIQYF. The CDR3 bases are TGTGCCAGTAGTATCCCTACAGGGCCGGGGGCCAAAAACATTCAGTACTTC.

The chain combines TRBV12-3 or TRBV12-4 with TRBJ2-1; tentatively, D is TRBD2 (6 bases). V was trimmed by 5 bases and J by 14 bases, leaving 19 bases between them. The CDR3 runs 13 residues. The CDR3, as DNA: TGTGCCAGCAGTCCCGGGGCCCGGCGGGGAGAGTTCTTC. Its translation: CASSPGARRGEFF.

This chain connects TRBV20-1 to TRBJ2-3; perhaps D is TRBD1 or TRBD2 (6 bases each). Per the germline V gene, CDR1 is DFQATT and CDR2 is SNEGSKA (reference sequence). The CDR3 runs to 16 residues. V gave up 5 bases and J gave up 2 bases, with 20 bases separating them. CDR3 sequence (DNA): TGCAGTGCTGGGGATTTGGGGGGCTTGGTCACAGATACGCAGTATTTT. Amino acids: CSAGDLGGLVTDTQYF.

This chain uses TRBV7-9 with TRBJ2-5; 12 bases are a match to TRBD2. Germline assignment: CDR1 SEHNR and CDR2 FQNEAQ (reference sequence). The J segment lost 4 bases and the V segment lost 5 bases, leaving 5 bases of the junction unmatched. The CDR3 is 15 amino acids. CDR3 nucleotides: TGTGCCAGCAGCAAGACGGGACTAGCGGGAGAGACCCAGTACTTC. Amino acids: CASSKTGLAGETQYF.

This clonotype was found a few times. V usage is TRBV12-3 or TRBV12-4 and J usage is TRBJ2-7; the match to TRBD1 covers 7 bases. There are 13 residues in the CDR3. V gave up 6 bases and J gave up 3 bases; unmatched junction bases: 5. CDR3 bases: TGTGCCAGCAGCCGACAGGGATACTACGAGCAGTACGTC. It codes for CASSRQGYYEQYV.

This sequence joins TRBV27 and TRBJ2-2; possibly TRBD1 or TRBD2 for D (5 bases each). Germline CDR1 and CDR2: MNHEY and SMNVEV (reference sequence). The CDR3 has 16 amino acids. The V end was cut by 6 bases, the J end by 4 bases, with 18 bases between. The CDR3 region is CASRLGVGSSTGELFF. CDR3 DNA sequence: TGTGCCAGCAGACTAGGGGTCGGTAGCTCCACCGGGGAGCTGTTTTTT.

The chain has TRBV4-3 and TRBJ2-2; TRBD2 matches 10 bases. The J segment lost 4 bases and the V segment lost 4 bases, leaving 15 bases of the junction unmatched. In germline, CDR1 is LGHNA, CDR2 YSLEER. This CDR3 contains 19 residues. The CDR3: CASSRYVHVAGGGTGELFF. In DNA form, the CDR3 reads TGCGCCAGCAGCCGATACGTTCATGTAGCGGGAGGAGGCACCGGGGAGCTGTTTTTT.

This clonotype was counted at least ten times. The chain combines TRBV6-1 with TRBJ2-5; TRBD1 aligns across 7 bases. This CDR3 has 14 amino acids. CDR1 is MNHNS, CDR2 SASEGT, per germline. Trimming at V came to 3 bases and at J to 5 bases, leaving 6 bases not matched to a gene. The CDR3 is CASSEDRWLETQYF. The CDR3 DNA sequence: TGTGCCAGCAGTGAGGACAGGTGGCTGGAGACCCAGTACTTC.

This clonotype was seen repeatedly, ten times or more. The chain employs TRBV7-8 and TRBJ2-1; the D gene is possibly TRBD1 (5 bases). V was clipped by 3 bases and J by 6 bases, with 21 bases between them. There are 17 residues in the CDR3. Looked up from germline, CDR1 is SGHVS and CDR2 is FQNEAQ. The CDR3 loop reads CASSFLSVTGVRNEQFF. The CDR3 nucleotides are TGTGCCAGCAGCTTTTTGAGCGTTACAGGTGTACGCAATGAGCAGTTCTTC.

The genes are TRBV5-1 and TRBJ2-7; weak D call: TRBD2 (5 bases). From germline, CDR1 is SGHRS and CDR2 YFSETQ. Trimming took 4 bases from V and 5 from J, leaving 16 bases between them. This CDR3 is 14 amino acids long. CDR3 coding DNA: TGCGCCAGCAGCCTGACGGGGTTGGCCAACGAGCAGTACGTC. As protein: CASSLTGLANEQYV.

The gene calls are TRBV7-9 and TRBJ2-1; no firm D call. This CDR3 region has 14 residues. The germline V and J ends were trimmed by 7 bases and 8 bases, with 18 bases remaining between them. CDR1 and CDR2 (germline): SEHNR, FQNEAQ (reference sequence). This chain's CDR3 is CASIPGHKSYEQFF. The CDR3 nucleotides are TGTGCCAGCATCCCGGGCCACAAGAGCTATGAGCAGTTCTTC.

This clonotype has just a few counts. This chain joins TRBV19 and TRBJ2-1, with TRBD1 matching over 7 bases. In germline, CDR1 is LNHDA, CDR2 SQIVND (reference sequence). V lost 4 bases, J lost 9 bases, and 3 bases stayed unmatched. This CDR3 is 12 amino acids long. The CDR3 here is CASSTWDSEQFF. CDR3 coding DNA: TGTGCCAGTAGTACCTGGGACAGTGAGCAGTTCTTC.

This clonotype was observed a handful of times. The chain carries TRBV28 and TRBJ1-1; D uncertain. This CDR3 contains 12 residues. V shed 3 bases and J shed 7 bases, with 9 bases lying between them. The germline V gene encodes CDR1 MDHEN and CDR2 SYDVKM. The CDR3 DNA reads TGTGCCAGCAGTTTTGCGGTCGATGAAGCTTTCTTT. It specifies CASSFAVDEAFF.

This clonotype was recorded at least ten times. The chain is built from TRBV6-2 or TRBV6-3 and TRBJ1-5; D unresolved. Germline assignment: CDR1 MNHEY and CDR2 SVGEGT. CDR3 length: 16 residues. V was trimmed by 0 bases and J by 1 base, leaving 10 bases between them. CDR3 amino acids: CASSYSSPQSNQPQHF. CDR3 sequence (DNA): TGTGCCAGCAGTTACTCGAGTCCCCAAAGCAATCAGCCCCAGCATTTT.

This clonotype showed up just a few times. This rearrangement joins TRBV6-5 to TRBJ1-4; TRBD1 agrees at 8 bases. From germline, CDR1 is MNHEY and CDR2 SVGAGI. The CDR3 consists of 14 residues. V trimming: 6 bases; J trimming: 6 bases; junction bases outside the gene matches: 6. CDR3 bases: TGTGCCAGCAGGCTCGGACAGGGCTATGAAAAACTGTTTTTT. Its protein product is CASRLGQGYEKLFF.

This clonotype came up once. V and J are TRBV12-5 and TRBJ1-1, with TRBD1 as a possible D gene (6 bases). CDR3 length: 15 amino acids. V gave up 5 bases and J gave up 4 bases, with 17 bases separating them. Looked up from germline, CDR1 is LGHNT and CDR2 is FRNRAP. Here the CDR3 reads CASGVYREGVTEAFF. The CDR3 DNA is TGTGCTAGTGGTGTCTACAGGGAGGGGGTCACTGAAGCTTTCTTT.

This clonotype was observed a handful of times. As the CDR3 is not closed by the conserved phenylalanine or tryptophan, this likely results from a read error. Because the CDR3's place on the DNA is in doubt, the DNA is left out and the CDR3 is given as listed by TCRdb. This sequence joins TRBV6-1 and TRBJ2-7. Germline V gene sequence: CDR1 MNHNS, CDR2 SASEGT. The CDR3 contains 15 residues when both ends are counted. The CDR3 loop reads CASSEVETGWLTLKS.

This clonotype was detected many times. The V and J genes are TRBV7-2 and TRBJ2-2, with D unresolved. The CDR3 extends over 15 amino acids. Trimming removed 4 bases from V and 1 base from J, with 10 bases in between. Germline V gives CDR1 SGHTA, CDR2 FQGNSA. The CDR3 DNA sequence: TGTGCCAGCAGCTCCGGACCGTTGAACACCGGGGAGCTGTTTTTT. It codes for CASSSGPLNTGELFF.

Of note for this clonotype: Just one base apart from a much larger clone, this may be a read error. The chain couples TRBV7-2 to TRBJ2-3; D remains ambiguous. Germline loops: CDR1 SGHTA, CDR2 FQGNSA. This CDR3 has 15 amino acids. CDR3 DNA: TGTGCCAGCAGCTTAGTTGTGGTGAACACAGATACGCAGAATTTT. This sequence encodes CASSLVVVNTDTQNF.

The genes are TRBV7-2 and TRBJ2-5, with D possibly being TRBD2 (5 bases). Germline V gives CDR1 SGHTA, CDR2 FQGNSA. Trimming took off 1 base at V and 3 bases at J, with 15 bases between the two ends. The CDR3 sequence is 16 residues long. The CDR3 DNA reads as TGTGCCAGCAGCTTAGAAGGATCGGGGTGGGAAGAGACCCAGTACTTC. It yields the protein CASSLEGSGWEETQYF. The full variable domain, rest sourced from reference TRBV7-2 and TRBJ2-5, is GAGVSQSPSNKVTEKGKDVELRCDPISGHTALYWYRQSLGQGLEFLIYFQGNSAPDKSGLPSDRFSAERTGGSVSTLTIQRTQQEDSAVYLCASSLEGSGWEETQYFGPGTRLLVL.

This clonotype occurred a few times. V is TRBV10-3 and J is TRBJ2-3; TRBD2 matches 7 bases. The V gene's germline CDR1 is ENHRY and CDR2 SYGVKD. There are 17 residues in the CDR3. The ends lost 2 bases at V and 4 bases at J; junction bases unmatched: 12. The CDR3 DNA sequence: TGTGCCATCAGTGAGCCAGGACTAGTTCTATGGGCAGATACGCAGTATTTT. This encodes CAISEPGLVLWADTQYF.

As to this clonotype: A read error is possible here, since a much larger clone lies one base away. This chain joins TRBV7-6 and TRBJ1-1; D is possibly TRBD1 (6 bases). The CDR3 runs 16 residues. The V end was cut by 1 base, the J end by 5 bases, with 17 bases between. Per germline, CDR1 SGHVS and CDR2 FNYEAQ. CDR3 loop: CASSLGAGRRGTEAFF. CDR3 DNA sequence: TGTGCCAGCAGCTTAGGGGCAGGGAGAAGGGGGACTGAAGCTTTCTTT. Together with reference TRBV7-6 and TRBJ1-1, the CDR3 gives the full variable domain: GAGVSQSPRYKVTKRGQDVALRCDPISGHVSLYWYRQALGQGPEFLTYFNYEAQQDKSGLPNDRFSAERPEGSISTLTIQRTEQRDSAMYRCASSLGAGRRGTEAFFGQGTRLTVV.

The V call is TRBV6-1, the J call TRBJ2-5, with D perhaps TRBD2 (5 bases). Germline V gene data show CDR1 as MNHNS and CDR2 as SASEGT. The V end lost 10 bases, the J end lost 7 bases, and 16 bases lay between the germline ends. The CDR3 spans 12 residues. DNA for the CDR3: TGTGCCACCAAGACTAACCCTAGGACCCAGTACTTC. Amino acids: CATKTNPRTQYF.

The V call is TRBV11-1, the J call TRBJ2-7, with 8 bases identical to TRBD1. After removal of 4 bases from V and 2 bases from J, the junction contained 7 bases not matched to a gene. The V gene's germline CDR1 is SGHAT and CDR2 FQDESV (reference sequence). This CDR3 has 15 residues. The CDR3 DNA sequence: TGTGCCAGCAGCTCTGGAGGACAGGGAGCCTACGAGCAGTACTTC. Protein product: CASSSGGQGAYEQYF.

This clonotype was counted a few times. This chain joins TRBV29-1 and TRBJ2-1, with a weak D call TRBD1 (5 bases). CDR1 and CDR2 from the germline V gene are SQVTM and ANQGSEA. The CDR3 is 13 amino acids. Trimming removed 6 bases from V and 2 bases from J, with 11 bases in between. The CDR3 loop is CSVQRGPYNEQFF. The CDR3 DNA sequence: TGCAGCGTACAAAGGGGTCCCTACAATGAGCAGTTCTTC.

A few counts support this clonotype. The chain employs TRBV4-3 and TRBJ1-5; 9 positions agree with TRBD1. The germline CDR1 and CDR2 sequences are LGHNA and YSLEER. The CDR3 runs 18 residues. Germline trimming cut 2 bases from V and 6 bases from J; bases unmatched to any gene: 14. CDR3 bases: TGCGCCAGCAGCCAACGCCTACAGGACAGGGGCGAGATTCAGCCCCAGCATTTT. The encoded protein is CASSQRLQDRGEIQPQHF.

V and J are TRBV7-8 and TRBJ1-2; D gene unclear. The CDR3 has 17 amino acids. From germline, CDR1 is SGHVS and CDR2 FQNEAQ. Trimming left V 0 bases short and J 0 bases short, with 14 bases between. The CDR3 here is CASSLAPRGRANYGYTF. As DNA, the CDR3 is TGTGCCAGCAGCTTAGCTCCCCGGGGAAGAGCTAACTATGGCTACACCTTC.